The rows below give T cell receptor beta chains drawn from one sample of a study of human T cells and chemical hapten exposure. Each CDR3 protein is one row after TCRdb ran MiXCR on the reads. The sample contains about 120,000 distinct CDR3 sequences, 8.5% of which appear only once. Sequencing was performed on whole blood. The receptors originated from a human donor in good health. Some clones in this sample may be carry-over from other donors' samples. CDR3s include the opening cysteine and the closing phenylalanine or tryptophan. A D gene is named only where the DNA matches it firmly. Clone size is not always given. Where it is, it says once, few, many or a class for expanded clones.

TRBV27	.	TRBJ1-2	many	TGTGCCAGCAGTTTACGGGGGGCGTATGGCTACACCTTC	CASSLRGAYGYTF
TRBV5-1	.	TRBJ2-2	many	TGCGCCAGCAGCTTGCCCGGGACAACCACCGGGGAGCTGTTTTTT	CASSLPGTTTGELFF
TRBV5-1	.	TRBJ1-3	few	TGCGCCAGCAGCGGATGGGGAACCTCTGGAAACACCATATATTTT	CASSGWGTSGNTIYF
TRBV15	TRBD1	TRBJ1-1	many	TGTGCCACCAGCAGCGGTCGGGGCCAGGGGGTGTATACTGAAGCTTTCTTT	CATSSGRGQGVYTEAFF
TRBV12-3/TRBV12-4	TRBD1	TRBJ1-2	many	TGTGCCAGCAGTGGACAGGGGACCTTTCCTAACTATGGCTACACCTTC	CASSGQGTFPNYGYTF
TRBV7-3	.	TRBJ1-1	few	TGTGCCAGCAGCTCCTCCAGGGCCACTGAAGCTTTCTTT	CASSSSRATEAFF
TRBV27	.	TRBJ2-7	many	TGTGCCAGCAGTTTATTCGATAGAGGCGAGCAGTACTTC	CASSLFDRGEQYF
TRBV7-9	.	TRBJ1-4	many	TGTGCCAGCAGCTTTACCCCGGATGAAAAACTGTTTTTT	CASSFTPDEKLFF
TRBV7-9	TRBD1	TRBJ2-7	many	TGTGCCAGCAGCCGAACACTTACAGGGGGGTCTGGGGAGCAGTACTTC	CASSRTLTGGSGEQYF
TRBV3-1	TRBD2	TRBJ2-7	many	TGTGCCAGCAGCCAAGGTAGCGGGCCCTCCTACGAGCAGTACTTC	CASSQGSGPSYEQYF
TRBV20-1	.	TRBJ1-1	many	TGCAGTGCCAGCAAAGGTTATGACACTGAAGCTTTCTTT	CSASKGYDTEAFF
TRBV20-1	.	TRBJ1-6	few	TGCAGTGCGCCGAGCGGGGGGAGCTCCTATAATTCACCCCTCCACTTT	CSAPSGGSSYNSPLHF
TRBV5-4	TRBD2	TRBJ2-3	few	TGTGCCAGCAGCTTGGGAAGTAGCGGGAGGGCGGAAGATACGCAGTATTTT	CASSLGSSGRAEDTQYF
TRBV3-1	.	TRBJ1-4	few	TGTGCCAGCAGCCAAGAAGTGGGCAGGGCCCATAATGAAAAACTGTTTTTT	CASSQEVGRAHNEKLFF
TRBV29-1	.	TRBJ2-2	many	TGCAGCGTTGCGGAAACCGGGGAGCTGTTTTTT	CSVAETGELFF
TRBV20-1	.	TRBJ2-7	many	TGCAGTGCTAGGGGACTGGGCGACAGGGCCTCCTACGAGCAGTACTTC	CSARGLGDRASYEQYF
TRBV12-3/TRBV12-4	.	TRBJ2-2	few	TGTGCAATCCTCAGGGGATCGGCCGGGGAGCTGTTTTTT	CAILRGSAGELFF
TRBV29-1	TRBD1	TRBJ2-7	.	TGCAGCGTTGAGGAAGACAGGGATTACGAGCAGTACTTC	CSVEEDRDYEQYF
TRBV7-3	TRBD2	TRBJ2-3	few	TGTGCCAGCAGCTTAACGTCGCGGGGGGCAACAGATACGCAGTATTTT	CASSLTSRGATDTQYF
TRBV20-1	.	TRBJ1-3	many	TGCAGTGCTAGGACCCTCCGGGACGATGGAAACACCATATATTTT	CSARTLRDDGNTIYF
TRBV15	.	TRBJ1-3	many	TGTGCCACCAGCAGAGAATTGGGACCCTCGAACACCATATATTTT	CATSRELGPSNTIYF
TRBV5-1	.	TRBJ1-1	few	TGCGCCAGCAGCTTGAGGCTAGGGTTGGACACTGAAGCTTTCTTT	CASSLRLGLDTEAFF
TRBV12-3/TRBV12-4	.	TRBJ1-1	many	TGTGCCAGCAGTTTATCAAACTGGGGGCGTCTGGGCACTGAAGCTTTCTTT	CASSLSNWGRLGTEAFF
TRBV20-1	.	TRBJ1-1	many	TGCAGTGCTAGGGAACAGGTCCACACTGAAGCTTTCTTT	CSAREQVHTEAFF
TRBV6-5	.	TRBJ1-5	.	TGTGCCAGCAGTTACCAGGGTGGGGGCAATCAGCCCCAGCATTTT	CASSYQGGGNQPQHF
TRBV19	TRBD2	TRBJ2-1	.	TGTGCCAGTTGCCCCGGGGGAGCGGGAGGGGGGGCCAATGAGCAGTTCTTC	CASCPGGAGGGANEQFF
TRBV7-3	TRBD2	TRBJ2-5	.	TGTGCCAGCAGCCCCGGACTAGCGGGGTCAGAGACCCAGTACTTC	CASSPGLAGSETQYF